This is a list of T cell receptor beta chains from one sample in a study of response to subunit inactivated influenza vaccine. TCRdb redid the calling of the RT-PCR reads with MiXCR, one entry per CDR3 protein. Of under 950,000 distinct CDR3 sequences listed, less than 25% are singletons. Sequenced here: PBMCs from blood, sampled about 5 days after vaccination. These receptors were obtained from a man over 45 who received an inactivated influenza vaccine. CDR3s include the opening cysteine and the closing phenylalanine or tryptophan. A D gene is named only where the DNA matches it firmly. Not all rows give a size; the values are once, few, many and, for expanded clones, a class.

D,J,V,size,CDR3,DNA
TRBD1,TRBJ1-2,TRBV18,many,CASSLQDRAYGYTF,TGTGCCAGCTCACTCCAGGACAGGGCCTATGGCTACACCTTC
NA,TRBJ2-5,TRBV12-3/TRBV12-4,NA,CASSLVLPVQETQYF,TGTGCCAGCAGTTTAGTTCTCCCAGTCCAAGAGACCCAGTACTTC
NA,TRBJ2-5,TRBV10-3,NA,CATGTGEAQYF,TGTGCCACCGGGACCGGAGAGGCCCAGTACTTC
NA,TRBJ1-2,TRBV30,few,CAWSGVTDLNYGYTF,TGTGCCTGGAGTGGGGTTACGGACCTTAACTATGGCTACACCTTC
NA,TRBJ1-2,TRBV7-9,few,CASSPGPLQGIYGYTF,TGTGCCAGCAGCCCAGGTCCTCTACAGGGAATCTATGGCTACACCTTC
TRBD2,TRBJ2-2,TRBV6-2/TRBV6-3,NA,CARRWERGANTGELFF,TGTGCCAGGCGGTGGGAGCGGGGTGCGAACACCGGGGAGCTGTTTTTT
TRBD1,TRBJ2-3,TRBV25-1,few,CASRTGGTSKSNTQYF,TGTGCCAGCAGGACAGGGGGCACCAGCAAGAGTAATACGCAGTATTTT
NA,TRBJ1-5,TRBV28,few,CASNPTGRGNQPQHF,TGTGCCAGCAACCCGACAGGAAGGGGCAATCAGCCCCAGCATTTT
NA,TRBJ1-5,TRBV20-1,NA,CSARDRGMGNSNQPQHF,TGCAGTGCTAGAGATCGAGGCATGGGCAATAGCAATCAGCCCCAGCATTTT
NA,TRBJ2-5,TRBV7-8,many,CASSWTGTQYF,TGTGCCAGCAGCTGGACCGGGACCCAGTACTTC
TRBD2,TRBJ2-5,TRBV27,NA,CASSPRGIAGVETQYF,TGTGCCAGCAGTCCCCGGGGGATAGCGGGAGTTGAGACCCAGTACTTC
NA,TRBJ1-1,TRBV5-1,few,CASTSGQDTEAFF,TGCGCCAGCACCTCCGGGCAGGACACTGAAGCTTTCTTT
NA,TRBJ2-7,TRBV24-1,NA,CATSDPRKVNEQYF,TGTGCCACCAGTGACCCCCGTAAGGTAAACGAGCAGTACTTC
NA,TRBJ2-5,TRBV7-2,NA,CASSSLVRGETQYF,TGTGCCAGCAGCTCGTTAGTGAGGGGAGAGACCCAGTACTTC
NA,TRBJ2-2,TRBV11-3,NA,CASSPKAGWELFF,TGTGCCAGCAGCCCTAAGGCAGGGTGGGAGCTGTTTTTT
NA,TRBJ2-1,TRBV5-1,many,CASSLDRVEQFF,TGCGCCAGCAGCTTGGACAGGGTCGAGCAGTTCTTC
NA,TRBJ2-7,TRBV7-2,once,CASSLPVRGDLNYEQYF,TGTGCCAGCAGCTTACCGGTTCGTGGGGACTTAAACTACGAGCAGTACTTC
TRBD1,TRBJ2-7,TRBV7-2,few,CASSPRTQGPYEQYF,TGTGCCAGCAGCCCACGGACACAGGGGCCCTACGAGCAGTACTTC
TRBD1,TRBJ2-2,TRBV7-6,NA,CASSLYRGAGELFF,TGTGCCAGCAGCTTATACAGGGGGGCCGGGGAGCTGTTTTTT
TRBD2,TRBJ2-7,TRBV4-3,NA,CASSQELAEYYEQYF,TGCGCCAGCAGCCAAGAACTAGCGGAGTACTACGAGCAGTACTTC
NA,TRBJ2-7,TRBV11-2,few,CASSLGPWTSYEQYF,TGTGCCAGCAGCTTAGGACCGTGGACATCCTACGAGCAGTACTTC
TRBD2,TRBJ2-7,TRBV5-1,NA,CASSLTGGSFYEQYF,TGCGCCAGCAGCTTGACCGGGGGGTCATTCTACGAGCAGTACTTC
NA,TRBJ2-1,TRBV11-1,few,CASSLDDRGDWSYNEQFF,TGTGCCAGCAGCTTAGACGACAGAGGGGATTGGTCCTACAATGAGCAGTTCTTC
NA,TRBJ2-1,TRBV7-2,few,CASSERTSPEQFF,TGTGCCAGCAGCGAACGGACGAGCCCGGAGCAGTTCTTC
NA,TRBJ2-2,TRBV28,NA,CASTPLGPHPGELFF,TGTGCCAGCACTCCCTTGGGCCCGCACCCCGGGGAGCTGTTTTTT
NA,TRBJ2-7,TRBV6-1,few,CASWSDGAGEQYF,TGTGCCAGCTGGTCCGACGGGGCGGGTGAGCAGTACTTC
NA,TRBJ1-3,TRBV29-1,many,CSVEGAPGNTIYF,TGCAGCGTTGAGGGCGCGCCTGGAAACACCATATATTTT
NA,TRBJ2-7,TRBV7-9,many,CASSSMDRQVYEQYF,TGTGCCAGCAGCTCCATGGACAGACAGGTGTACGAGCAGTACTTC
NA,TRBJ2-3,TRBV20-1,NA,CSAHDRNTDTQYF,TGCAGTGCTCACGACCGGAACACAGATACGCAGTATTTT
TRBD2,TRBJ2-7,TRBV7-9,NA,CASSSISGSLYEQYF,TGTGCCAGCAGCTCAATTAGCGGGAGTCTCTACGAGCAGTACTTC
NA,TRBJ1-5,TRBV28,many,CASRRFRESNQPQHF,TGTGCCAGCAGGCGATTTCGGGAGAGCAATCAGCCCCAGCATTTT
NA,TRBJ2-3,TRBV20-1,NA,CSANSEGQSTDTQYF,TGCAGTGCTAATAGTGAGGGTCAATCAACAGATACGCAGTATTTT
NA,TRBJ2-7,TRBV29-1,many,CSVKRGDRAYEQYF,TGCAGCGTTAAGAGGGGGGACAGAGCCTACGAGCAGTACTTC
NA,TRBJ2-1,TRBV9,NA,CASSPTAGSIYNEQFF,TGTGCCAGCAGCCCCACGGCAGGCTCGATTTACAATGAGCAGTTCTTC
TRBD1,TRBJ2-7,TRBV29-1,many,CSVEGQGEGTYEQYF,TGCAGCGTTGAAGGACAGGGAGAGGGTACCTACGAGCAGTACTTC
TRBD1,TRBJ1-2,TRBV20-1,few,CSARAWGQGAYGYTF,TGCAGTGCTAGAGCCTGGGGACAGGGGGCATATGGCTACACCTTC
TRBD2,TRBJ2-1,TRBV7-3,NA,CASSPHGLAGGADQFF,TGTGCCAGCAGCCCCCACGGACTAGCGGGAGGGGCTGACCAGTTCTTC
NA,TRBJ2-7,TRBV29-1,many,CSVELRSSYEQYF,TGCAGCGTTGAGTTAAGGAGCTCCTACGAGCAGTACTTC
NA,TRBJ2-4,TRBV15,few,CATSSGGRDIQYF,TGTGCCACCAGCAGTGGGGGCCGGGACATTCAGTACTTC
TRBD1,TRBJ2-7,TRBV5-1,few,CASSLVSGGYEQYF,TGCGCCAGCAGCTTGGTGTCAGGGGGCTACGAGCAGTACTTC
TRBD1,TRBJ1-5,TRBV12-3/TRBV12-4,many,CASTKGQLNQPQHF,TGTGCCAGCACTAAGGGACAGTTAAATCAGCCCCAGCATTTT
NA,TRBJ2-2,TRBV12-3/TRBV12-4,many,CASSLPNWDTGELFF,TGTGCCAGCAGTTTACCAAATTGGGACACCGGGGAGCTGTTTTTT
TRBD1,TRBJ2-7,TRBV5-1,NA,CASSWTGSTYEQYF,TGCGCCAGCAGCTGGACAGGGTCTACCTACGAGCAGTACTTC
NA,TRBJ2-5,TRBV5-1,NA,CASSPRPQETQYF,TGCGCCAGCAGCCCGAGACCCCAAGAGACCCAGTACTTC
NA,TRBJ2-7,TRBV6-2/TRBV6-3,few,CASSPPVTPYEQYF,TGTGCCAGCAGTCCCCCGGTGACCCCCTACGAGCAGTACTTC